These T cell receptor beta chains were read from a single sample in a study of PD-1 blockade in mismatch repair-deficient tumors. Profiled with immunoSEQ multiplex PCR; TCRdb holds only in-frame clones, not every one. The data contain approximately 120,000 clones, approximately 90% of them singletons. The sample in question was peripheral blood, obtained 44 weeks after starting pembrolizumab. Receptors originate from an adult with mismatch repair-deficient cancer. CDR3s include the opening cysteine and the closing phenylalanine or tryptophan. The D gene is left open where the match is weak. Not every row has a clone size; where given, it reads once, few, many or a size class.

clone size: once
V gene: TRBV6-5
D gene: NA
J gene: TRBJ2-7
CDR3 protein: CASSYRGGGYEQYF
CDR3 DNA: TGTGCCAGCAGTTACCGAGGAGGGGGCTACGAGCAGTACTTC

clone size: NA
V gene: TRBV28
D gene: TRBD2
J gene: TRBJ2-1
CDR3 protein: CASRHGTSGREQFF
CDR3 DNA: TGTGCCAGCAGACACGGGACTAGCGGGAGGGAACAGTTCTTC

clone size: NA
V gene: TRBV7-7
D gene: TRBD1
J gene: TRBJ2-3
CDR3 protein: CASSPGQGATDTQYF
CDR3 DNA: TGTGCTAGCAGCCCCGGACAGGGGGCAACAGATACGCAGTATTTT

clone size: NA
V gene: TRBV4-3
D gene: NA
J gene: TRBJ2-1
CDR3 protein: CASSQDPAPYNEQFF
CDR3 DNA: TGCGCCAGCAGCCAAGATCCGGCGCCCTACAATGAGCAGTTCTTC

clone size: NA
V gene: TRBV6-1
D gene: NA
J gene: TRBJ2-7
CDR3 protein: CASSEGEVAVYEQYF
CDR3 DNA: TGTGCCAGCAGTGAAGGGGAGGTAGCGGTATACGAGCAGTACTTC

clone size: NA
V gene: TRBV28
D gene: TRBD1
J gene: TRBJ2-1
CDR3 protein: CASMIPGQGAHEQFF
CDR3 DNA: TGTGCCAGCATGATTCCGGGACAGGGGGCCCATGAGCAGTTCTTC

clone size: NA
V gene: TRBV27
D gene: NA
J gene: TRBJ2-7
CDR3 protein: CASSGGPYEQYF
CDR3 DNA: TGTGCCAGCAGTGGAGGACCCTACGAGCAGTACTTC

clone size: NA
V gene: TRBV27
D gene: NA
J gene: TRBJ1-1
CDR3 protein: CASSLTGNTEAFF
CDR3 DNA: TGTGCCAGCAGTTTAACAGGTAACACTGAAGCTTTCTTT

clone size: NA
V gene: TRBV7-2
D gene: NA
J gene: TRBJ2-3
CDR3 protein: CASSLRGGADTQYF
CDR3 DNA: TGTGCCAGCAGCTTACGGGGCGGGGCAGATACGCAGTATTTT

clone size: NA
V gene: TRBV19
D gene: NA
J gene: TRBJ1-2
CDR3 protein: CASSIDTSGRYGYTF
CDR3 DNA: TGTGCCAGTAGTATAGACACAAGCGGCCGCTATGGCTACACCTTC

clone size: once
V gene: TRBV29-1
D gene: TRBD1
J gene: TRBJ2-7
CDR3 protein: CSVPGTGGTYEQYF
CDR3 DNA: TGCAGCGTCCCCGGGACAGGGGGCACCTACGAGCAGTACTTC

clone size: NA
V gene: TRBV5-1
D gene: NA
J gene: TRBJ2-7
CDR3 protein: CASSFGQEGNEQYF
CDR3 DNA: TGCGCCAGCAGCTTTGGACAGGAGGGCAACGAGCAGTACTTC

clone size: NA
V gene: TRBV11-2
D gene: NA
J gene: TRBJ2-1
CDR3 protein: CASSLDGWGRRPNEQFF
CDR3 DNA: TGTGCCAGCAGCTTAGATGGCTGGGGTAGACGGCCGAATGAGCAGTTCTTC

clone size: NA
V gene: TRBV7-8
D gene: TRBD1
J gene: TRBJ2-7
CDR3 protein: CASSPTTGELDEQYF
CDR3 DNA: TGTGCCAGCAGCCCCACGACAGGGGAGCTTGACGAGCAGTACTTC

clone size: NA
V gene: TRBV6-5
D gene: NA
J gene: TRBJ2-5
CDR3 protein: CASGGAAQGRETQYF
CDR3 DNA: TGTGCCAGCGGGGGGGCCGCTCAAGGGCGCGAGACCCAGTACTTC

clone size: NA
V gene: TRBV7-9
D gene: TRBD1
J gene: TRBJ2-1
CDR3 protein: CASSPTGLYNEQFF
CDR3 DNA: TGTGCCAGCAGCCCGACAGGGTTATACAATGAGCAGTTCTTC

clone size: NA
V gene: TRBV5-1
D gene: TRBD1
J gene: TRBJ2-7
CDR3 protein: CASSLGPGTGGRPYEQYF
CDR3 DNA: TGCGCCAGCAGCTTGGGTCCCGGGACAGGGGGGAGACCCTACGAGCAGTACTTC

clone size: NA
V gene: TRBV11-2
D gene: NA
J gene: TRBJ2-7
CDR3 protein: CASSLVVTDFLSEQYF
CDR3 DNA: TGTGCCAGCAGCTTAGTAGTGACAGACTTCTTGAGCGAGCAGTACTTC

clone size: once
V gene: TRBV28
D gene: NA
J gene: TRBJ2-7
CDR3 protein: CASSFGWAGQGVPYEQYF
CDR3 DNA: TGTGCCAGCAGTTTCGGATGGGCGGGGCAGGGAGTTCCTTACGAGCAGTACTTC

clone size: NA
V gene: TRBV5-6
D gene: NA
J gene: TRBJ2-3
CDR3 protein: CASSLELDLTDTQYF
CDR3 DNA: TGTGCCAGCAGCTTGGAATTAGACCTCACAGATACGCAGTATTTT

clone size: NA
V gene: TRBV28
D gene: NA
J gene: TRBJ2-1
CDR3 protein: CASSPQGRRDANEQFF
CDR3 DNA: TGTGCCAGCAGTCCCCAGGGGCGGAGGGATGCCAATGAGCAGTTCTTC

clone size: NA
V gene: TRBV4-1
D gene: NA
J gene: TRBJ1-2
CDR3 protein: CASSQDTGRVYGYTF
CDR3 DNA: TGCGCCAGCAGCCAAGATACTGGCAGGGTCTATGGCTACACCTTC

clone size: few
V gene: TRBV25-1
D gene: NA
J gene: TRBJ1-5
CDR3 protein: CASSDPRGQPQHF
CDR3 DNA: TGTGCCAGCAGTGACCCCCGGGGTCAGCCCCAGCATTTT

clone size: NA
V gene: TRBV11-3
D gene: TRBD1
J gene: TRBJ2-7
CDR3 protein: CASSLAGDREQYF
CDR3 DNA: TGTGCCAGCAGCTTAGCCGGGGACAGGGAGCAGTACTTC

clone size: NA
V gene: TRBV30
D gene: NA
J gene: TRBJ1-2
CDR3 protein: CAGWGHYGYTF
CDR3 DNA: TGTGCGGGCTGGGGGCACTATGGCTACACCTTC

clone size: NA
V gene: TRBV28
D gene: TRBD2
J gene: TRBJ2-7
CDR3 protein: CASSSAGTSGRAGSYEQYF
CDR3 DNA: TGTGCCAGCAGTTCAGCCGGGACTAGCGGGAGGGCCGGTTCGTACGAGCAGTACTTC

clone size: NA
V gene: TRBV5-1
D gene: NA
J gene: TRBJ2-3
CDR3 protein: CASSLEFSDTQYF
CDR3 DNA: TGCGCCAGCAGCTTGGAATTTTCAGATACGCAGTATTTT

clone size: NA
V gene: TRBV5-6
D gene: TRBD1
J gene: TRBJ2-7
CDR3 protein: CASSLVGTETYEQYF
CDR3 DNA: TGTGCCAGCAGCTTGGTCGGGACAGAAACCTACGAGCAGTACTTC

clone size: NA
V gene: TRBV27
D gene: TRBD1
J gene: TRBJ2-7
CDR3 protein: CASSFRDRVYDEQYF
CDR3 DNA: TGTGCCAGCAGTTTCCGGGACAGGGTATACGACGAGCAGTACTTC

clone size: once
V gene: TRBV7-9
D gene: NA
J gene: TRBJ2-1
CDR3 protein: CASSLEGPGYNEQFF
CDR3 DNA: TGTGCCAGCAGCTTAGAGGGCCCCGGGTACAATGAGCAGTTCTTC

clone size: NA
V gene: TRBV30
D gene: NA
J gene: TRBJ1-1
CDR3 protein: CACWGINTEAFF
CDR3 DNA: TGTGCCTGCTGGGGCATCAACACTGAAGCTTTCTTT

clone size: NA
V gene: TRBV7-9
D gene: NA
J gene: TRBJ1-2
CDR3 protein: CASSFLGYEGYTF
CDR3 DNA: TGTGCCAGCAGCTTTTTGGGGTATGAAGGCTACACCTTC

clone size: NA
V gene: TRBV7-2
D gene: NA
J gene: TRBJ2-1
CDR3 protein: CATMIEQGYNEQFF
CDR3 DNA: TGTGCCACCATGATTGAGCAGGGATACAATGAGCAGTTCTTC

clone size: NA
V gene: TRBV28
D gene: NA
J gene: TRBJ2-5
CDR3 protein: CASSFPRAGEQETQYF
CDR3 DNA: TGTGCCAGCAGTTTCCCGCGGGCAGGAGAACAAGAGACCCAGTACTTC

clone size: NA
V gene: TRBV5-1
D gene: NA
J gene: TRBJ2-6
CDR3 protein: CASSLGGTGANVLTF
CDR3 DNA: TGCGCCAGCAGCTTGGGTGGGACTGGGGCCAACGTCCTGACTTTC

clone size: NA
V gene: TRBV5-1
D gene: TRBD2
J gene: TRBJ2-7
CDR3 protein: CASGLAGRNYEQYF
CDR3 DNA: TGCGCCAGCGGGCTAGCGGGAAGGAACTACGAGCAGTACTTC

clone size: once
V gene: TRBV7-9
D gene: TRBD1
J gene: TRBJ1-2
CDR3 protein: CATRGDYGYTF
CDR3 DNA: TGTGCCACCAGGGGGGACTATGGCTACACCTTC

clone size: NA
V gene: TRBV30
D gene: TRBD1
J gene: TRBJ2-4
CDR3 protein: CAWSDNRGLQNIQYF
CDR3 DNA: TGTGCCTGGAGCGATAACAGGGGGCTACAAAACATTCAGTACTTC

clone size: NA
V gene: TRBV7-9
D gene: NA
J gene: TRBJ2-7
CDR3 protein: CASSFSRDEQYF
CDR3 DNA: TGTGCCAGCAGCTTTTCACGGGACGAGCAGTACTTC

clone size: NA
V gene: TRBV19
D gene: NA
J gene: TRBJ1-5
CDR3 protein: CAGGGQVPPDSNQPQHF
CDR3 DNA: TGTGCCGGTGGGGGTCAGGTCCCTCCGGATAGCAATCAGCCCCAGCATTTT

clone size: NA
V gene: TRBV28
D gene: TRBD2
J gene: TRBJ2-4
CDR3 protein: CASSPVAGGDTKNIQYF
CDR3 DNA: TGTGCCAGCAGTCCCGTAGCGGGAGGCGATACCAAAAACATTCAGTACTTC

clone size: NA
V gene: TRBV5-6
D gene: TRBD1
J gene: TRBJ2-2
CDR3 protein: CASSTGTGNTGELFF
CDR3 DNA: TGTGCCAGCAGCACCGGGACAGGGAACACCGGGGAGCTGTTTTTT

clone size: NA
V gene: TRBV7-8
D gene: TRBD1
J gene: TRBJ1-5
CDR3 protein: CASSRRTGGLSNQPQHF
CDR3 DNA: TGTGCCAGCAGCCGGAGGACAGGGGGTCTTAGCAATCAGCCCCAGCATTTT

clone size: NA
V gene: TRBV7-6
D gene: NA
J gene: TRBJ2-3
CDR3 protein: CASSLATVGLFTDTQYF
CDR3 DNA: TGTGCCAGCAGCTTAGCGACTGTTGGACTCTTCACAGATACGCAGTATTTT

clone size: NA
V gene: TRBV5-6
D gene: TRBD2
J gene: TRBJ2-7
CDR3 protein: CASSELAGAYEQYF
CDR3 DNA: TGTGCCAGCAGCGAATTAGCGGGAGCCTACGAGCAGTACTTC